A selection of T cell receptor beta chains follows, all from one sample in a study of T-cell memory formation after mild COVID-19. TCRdb independently ran MiXCR on the 5' RACE reads; one entry per CDR3 protein. This table has some 340,000 distinct CDR3 sequences, roughly 13% appearing once. Specimen: PBMCs or a T cell subset sorted from them (not recorded which). Receptors were obtained from a man aged 18 to 29 who had mild COVID-19 (a few samples of this study predate the infection). Cell type and time point are not known. The CDR3 runs from the conserved cysteine through the conserved F or W. D genes are given only for firm matches. Clone size is not always given. Where it is, it says once, few, many or a class for expanded clones.

cdr3_nt,cdr3_aa,clone_size,v_call,d_call,j_call
TGCAGTGCTAGACCCCTAAGCGGGGGCCGCACAGATACGCAGTATTTT,CSARPLSGGRTDTQYF,-,TRBV20-1,TRBD2,TRBJ2-3
TGTGCCAGCAGTGATGGGACCTTCTATATCACCAAGAACACTGAAGCTTTCTTT,CASSDGTFYITKNTEAFF,-,TRBV6-1,-,TRBJ1-1
TGCGCCAGCAGCCAAAGGTTAAGGAGCCGATATGGCTACACCTTC,CASSQRLRSRYGYTF,-,TRBV4-3,-,TRBJ1-2
TGTGCCAGCAGCCCAGCGGGGCTAACAGAGACCCAGTACTTC,CASSPAGLTETQYF,few,TRBV11-2,TRBD2,TRBJ2-5
TGTGCCAGCAGTTTAAGGGGACAGTCATACTACACCTTC,CASSLRGQSYYTF,few,TRBV27,TRBD1,TRBJ1-2
TGTGCCAGCAGTTTAAGGTCGGGCAGGGTAGTCACCGGGGAGCTGTTTTTT,CASSLRSGRVVTGELFF,-,TRBV12-3/TRBV12-4,-,TRBJ2-2
TGCGCCAGCAGCCAAGCTGGGCGGACTGAAGCTTTCTTT,CASSQAGRTEAFF,few,TRBV4-3,-,TRBJ1-1
TGTGCCAGTAGTACCGGACAGGCACCAAGCGAGCAGTACTTC,CASSTGQAPSEQYF,-,TRBV19,TRBD1,TRBJ2-7
TGCGCCAGCAGCCAAGATCAAAGAGATACGCAGTATTTT,CASSQDQRDTQYF,few,TRBV4-3,-,TRBJ2-3
TGTGCCAGCAGCTTGGGGCCTTCAGATACGCAGTATTTT,CASSLGPSDTQYF,-,TRBV7-3,-,TRBJ2-3
TGCGCCAGCAGCCAAGAAGGCAGGGCCTCCTACGAGCAGTACTTC,CASSQEGRASYEQYF,many,TRBV4-1,-,TRBJ2-7
TGTGCCAGCAGCTTATCTCCTGCGGGGCTAGAGACCCAGTACTTC,CASSLSPAGLETQYF,-,TRBV7-2,-,TRBJ2-5
TGCAGTGCTAGACAACCAGGGACCGTCTTTGCCCAGTACTTC,CSARQPGTVFAQYF,-,TRBV20-1,-,TRBJ2-5
TGTGCCTGGAGTTTTTCCACGAACACCGGGGAGCTGTTTTTT,CAWSFSTNTGELFF,-,TRBV30,-,TRBJ2-2
TGTGCCAGCTCACTCTCTCCCGAGACTAGCTTCTCTCAGGAGCAGTTCTTC,CASSLSPETSFSQEQFF,many,TRBV18,TRBD2,TRBJ2-1
TGCGCCAGCAGCTCCGGGGGGCCGAACACTGAAGCTTTCTTT,CASSSGGPNTEAFF,-,TRBV5-1,-,TRBJ1-1